This T cell receptor (beta chain) appears in the sequencing data of a study of T cells in Graves' hyperthyroidism and ophthalmopathy. Study results and caveats: Ophthalmopathy was identified by the model a median approximately 6.9 months ahead of onset.

This clonotype occurred many times. The antigen is not known. It was considered stable Graves' hyperthyroidism when ophthalmopathy did not progress within 18 months. CDR3 size: 15 residues. Germline assignment: CDR1 SGHRS and CDR2 YFSETQ. V was trimmed by 0 bases and J by 4 bases, leaving 11 bases between them. RNA transcripts served as the template for amplifying TCR beta CDR3 regions. HTBI primers were employed in a first-round RT-PCR of the TCR CDR3. One entry per CDR3 protein, called by TCRdb with MiXCR from the multiplex PCR reads. The sample yields approximately 420,000 distinct CDR3 sequences, more than 12% seen once.

The specimen sequenced was blood. The origin of this receptor is a woman in her twenties or thirties with Graves' hyperthyroidism. The genes are TRBV5-1 and TRBJ1-5, with no clear D. The CDR3, as DNA: TGCGCCAGCAGCTTGGGCGGATCGGTGAATCAGCCCCAGCATTTT. Translated: CASSLGGSVNQPQHF.